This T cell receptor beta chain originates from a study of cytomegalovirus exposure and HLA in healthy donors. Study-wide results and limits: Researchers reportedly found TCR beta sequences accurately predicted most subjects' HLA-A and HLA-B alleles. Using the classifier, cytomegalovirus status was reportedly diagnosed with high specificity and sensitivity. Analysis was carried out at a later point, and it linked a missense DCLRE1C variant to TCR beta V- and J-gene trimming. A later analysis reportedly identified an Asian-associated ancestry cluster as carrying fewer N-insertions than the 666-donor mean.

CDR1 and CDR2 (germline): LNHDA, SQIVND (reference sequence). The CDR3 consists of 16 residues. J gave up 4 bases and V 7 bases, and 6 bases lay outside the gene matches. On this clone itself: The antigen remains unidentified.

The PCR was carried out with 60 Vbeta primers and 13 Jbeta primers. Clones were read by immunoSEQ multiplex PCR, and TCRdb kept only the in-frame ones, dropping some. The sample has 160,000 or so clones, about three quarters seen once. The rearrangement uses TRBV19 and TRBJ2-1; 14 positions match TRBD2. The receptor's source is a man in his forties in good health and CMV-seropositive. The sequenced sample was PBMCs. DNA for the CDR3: TGTGCCAGTACTCTAGGGACTAGCGGGAGTTACAATGAGCAGTTCTTC. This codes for CASTLGTSGSYNEQFF.